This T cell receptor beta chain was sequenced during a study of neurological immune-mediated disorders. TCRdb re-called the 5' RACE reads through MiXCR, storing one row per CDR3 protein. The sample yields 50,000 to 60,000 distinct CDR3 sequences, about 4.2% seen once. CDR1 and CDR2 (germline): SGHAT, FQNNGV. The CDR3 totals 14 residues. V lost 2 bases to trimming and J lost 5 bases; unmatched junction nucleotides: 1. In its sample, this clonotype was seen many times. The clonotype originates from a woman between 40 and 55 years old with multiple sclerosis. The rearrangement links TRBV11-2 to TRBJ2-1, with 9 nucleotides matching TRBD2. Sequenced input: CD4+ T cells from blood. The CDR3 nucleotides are TGTGCCAGCAGCTTACTAGCGGGGAACAATGAGCAGTTCTTC. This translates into CASSLLAGNNEQFF. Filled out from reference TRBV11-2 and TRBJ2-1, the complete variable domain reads EAGVAQSPRYKIIEKRQSVAFWCNPISGHATLYWYQQILGQGPKLLIQFQNNGVVDDSQLPKDRFSAERLKGVDSTLKIQPAKLEDSAVYLCASSLLAGNNEQFFGPGTRLTVL.